This TCR beta chain was captured by sequencing in a study of T cell responses to AZD1222 COVID-19 vaccine. Profiling relied on immunoSEQ multiplex PCR, and the TCRdb table lists in-frame clones only, not all of them. The data hold about 120,000 clones, with about 92% observed a single time. The length of the CDR3 is 12 residues. V lost 3 bases to trimming and J lost 3 bases, with 5 bases between them. The sequencing used peripheral blood, collected 28 days after the second AZD1222 dose. This clonotype was obtained from an adult who received the AZD1222 COVID-19 vaccine. The rearrangement links TRBV12-3 or TRBV12-4 to TRBJ1-1, with D uncertain. CDR3 sequence (DNA): TGTGCCAGCAGTTTCGTGGACACTGAAGCTTTCTTT. This translates into CASSFVDTEAFF.